The 9 T cell receptor beta chains given below trace back to one sample, sequenced in a study of T-cell memory formation after mild COVID-19. Each CDR3 protein is one row after TCRdb ran MiXCR on the 5' RACE reads. Of under 250,000 distinct CDR3 sequences listed, around 25% are singletons. The material sequenced was PBMCs or a T cell subset sorted from them (not recorded which). The origin of the receptors is an adult woman who had mild COVID-19 (a few samples of this study predate the infection). Cell type and time point are not known.

The V call is TRBV5-1, the J call TRBJ2-5; D uncertain. This CDR3 spans 11 amino acids. V lost 0 bases, J lost 7 bases, and 4 bases lay in between. Germline CDR1 reads SGHRS; CDR2 reads YFSETQ. The CDR3 region has the DNA TGCGCCAGCAGCTTGGATGGGACCCAGTACTTC. Its translation is CASSLDGTQYF.

CDR3 loop: CAWMLGGGNQPQHF. The CDR3 coding sequence is TGTGCCTGGATGTTAGGGGGCGGAAATCAGCCCCAGCATTTT. The rearrangement uses TRBV30 and TRBJ1-5; 7 bases match TRBD1. The germline V gene encodes CDR1 GTSNPN and CDR2 SVGIG (reference sequence). The CDR3 contains 14 residues. V lost 4 bases to trimming and J lost 4 bases; unmatched junction nucleotides: 7.

This clonotype came up a few times. This chain uses TRBV7-8 with TRBJ1-5, with 8 bases aligning to TRBD1. This CDR3 region has 15 residues. V was clipped by 5 bases and J by 1 base; unmatched bases: 4. In germline, CDR1 is SGHVS, CDR2 FQNEAQ. The DNA of the CDR3 is TGTGCCAGCAGCCAGAGACAGGGGAGCAATCAGCCCCAGCATTTT. Protein: CASSQRQGSNQPQHF.

The V and J genes are TRBV20-1 and TRBJ2-4; 9 bases are shared with TRBD2. In germline, CDR1 is DFQATT, CDR2 SNEGSKA (reference sequence). This CDR3 contains 17 residues. The V segment lost 0 bases and the J segment 0 bases; nucleotides outside the gene matches: 6. CDR3 protein: CSARDSGLALAKNIQYF. The DNA for the CDR3 is TGCAGTGCTAGAGATTCTGGACTAGCGTTAGCCAAAAACATTCAGTACTTC.

There are a few counts of this clonotype. The J gene is TRBJ2-3, the V gene TRBV24-1, with D perhaps matching TRBD2 (6 bases). Germline V lookup: CDR1 KGHDR, CDR2 SFDVKD. The CDR3 spans 13 residues. The V end was cut by 8 bases, the J end by 9 bases, with 17 bases between. CDR3 sequence reads: CATTGVDRPTQYF. The CDR3 nucleotides are TGTGCCACCACGGGGGTGGATAGACCCACGCAGTATTTT.

This clonotype has a handful of counts. The rearrangement links TRBV29-1 to TRBJ2-1; 7 bases align to TRBD1. The CDR3 length is 13 residues. Germline V gives CDR1 SQVTM, CDR2 ANQGSEA. V trimming: 3 bases; J trimming: 7 bases; junction bases outside the gene matches: 6. DNA of the CDR3: TGCAGCGTTGAGGGACAGATTTATAATGAGCAGTTCTTC. This codes for CSVEGQIYNEQFF.

This clonotype was counted only a few times. The chain links TRBV20-1 to TRBJ2-7, with 10 bases identical to TRBD1. This CDR3 has 13 amino acids. Germline-derived CDR1 and CDR2 are DFQATT and SNEGSKA (reference sequence). Trimming took 6 bases from V and 3 from J; bases not matched to a gene: 5. Here the CDR3 DNA reads TGCAGTGCCAACCGGGACAGGGGCTACGAGCAGTACTTC. Translation: CSANRDRGYEQYF.

The rearrangement links TRBV7-2 to TRBJ2-7; maybe TRBD1 (6 bases). Germline V gives CDR1 SGHTA, CDR2 FQGNSA. The CDR3 covers 14 residues. Trimming pared 5 bases from V and 3 bases from J, leaving 14 bases between. DNA for the CDR3: TGTGCCAGCAGCCCCGGGATACAGGGCTACGAGCAGTACTTC. It is translated as CASSPGIQGYEQYF.

This clonotype came up a few times. This chain links TRBV29-1 with TRBJ2-3; D perhaps matches TRBD2 (6 bases). The germline V and J ends were trimmed by 7 bases and 0 bases, with 20 bases remaining between them. Looked up from germline, CDR1 is SQVTM and CDR2 is ANQGSEA. CDR3 length equals 16 residues. CDR3 in DNA: TGCAGCGCTCCGACCTCTTCTAGCGCGAGCACAGATACGCAGTATTTT. Encoded protein: CSAPTSSSASTDTQYF.